This is a list of T cell receptor beta chains from one sample in a study of T cell responses to AZD1222 COVID-19 vaccine. Using immunoSEQ multiplex PCR, the repertoire was profiled, and TCRdb retains in-frame clones only, with some absent. The sample gives more than 70,000 clones, 87% of which show up once; 1% to 1.5% is in the top ten. The sample was peripheral blood, taken 28 days after the second AZD1222 dose. These receptors were taken from an adult who received the AZD1222 COVID-19 vaccine. Each CDR3 is given with its conserved first and last residue. Fields, in order: V gene, clone size, D gene, J gene, CDR3 DNA, CDR3 protein. D genes are given only for firm matches. Size tells how often a clone was seen (once, few, many) or the class of an expanded clone, and some rows leave it out.

V: TRBV3-1/TRBV3-2; size: few; D: NA; J: TRBJ2-7; DNA: TGTGCCAGCAGTCTTGACAGGTACGAGCAGTACTTC; CDR3: CASSLDRYEQYF
V: TRBV7-3; size: NA; D: NA; J: TRBJ2-5; DNA: TGTGCCAGCAGCCAGCCTGGAGAGACCCAGTACTTC; CDR3: CASSQPGETQYF
V: TRBV29-1; size: NA; D: NA; J: TRBJ1-5; DNA: TGCAGCGTTGGCGTTACCAATCAGCCCCAGCATTTT; CDR3: CSVGVTNQPQHF
V: TRBV3-1/TRBV3-2; size: NA; D: NA; J: TRBJ1-1; DNA: TGTGCCAGCAGCCAAGGGGTTTCCACTGAAGCTTTCTTT; CDR3: CASSQGVSTEAFF
V: TRBV7-9; size: NA; D: NA; J: TRBJ2-5; DNA: TGTGCCAGCAGCTTAACGGGAGTAGAGACCCAGTACTTC; CDR3: CASSLTGVETQYF
V: TRBV30; size: NA; D: NA; J: TRBJ2-5; DNA: TGTGCCTGGAGTGTGAACAGGGAGACCCAGTACTTC; CDR3: CAWSVNRETQYF
V: TRBV4-3; size: NA; D: NA; J: TRBJ2-1; DNA: TGCGCCAGCAGCCATCCGACCTTCAATGAGCAGTTCTTC; CDR3: CASSHPTFNEQFF
V: TRBV20-1; size: few; D: NA; J: TRBJ1-3; DNA: TGCAGTGCTAGTAAGCCGGAGGCGGGGAACACCATATATTTT; CDR3: CSASKPEAGNTIYF
V: TRBV15; size: NA; D: TRBD1; J: TRBJ1-1; DNA: TGTGCCACCAGCAGGTACGTCCGGGACAGGAACACTGAAGCTTTCTTT; CDR3: CATSRYVRDRNTEAFF
V: TRBV12-3/TRBV12-4; size: NA; D: TRBD2; J: TRBJ2-7; DNA: TGTGCCAGCAGTCCGACTAGCCTCTACGAGCAGTACTTC; CDR3: CASSPTSLYEQYF
V: TRBV19; size: NA; D: NA; J: TRBJ1-4; DNA: TGTGCCAGTAGTTCACGGGCCGGGGGGAATGAAAAACTGTTTTTT; CDR3: CASSSRAGGNEKLFF
V: TRBV7-7; size: NA; D: NA; J: TRBJ2-3; DNA: TGTGCTAGCAGCTTAGCACCAGGTACAGATACGCAGTATTTT; CDR3: CASSLAPGTDTQYF
V: TRBV6-5; size: NA; D: NA; J: TRBJ2-1; DNA: TGTGCCAGCAGTTACAACTACAATGAGCAGTTCTTC; CDR3: CASSYNYNEQFF
V: TRBV11-3; size: few; D: NA; J: TRBJ2-3; DNA: TGTGCCAGCAGCTTACTAGGGAATGTAGCAGATACGCAGTATTTT; CDR3: CASSLLGNVADTQYF
V: TRBV4-3; size: NA; D: TRBD1; J: TRBJ2-1; DNA: TGCGCCAGCAGCCAAGATAGGAACAGGGGCAATGAGCAGTTCTTC; CDR3: CASSQDRNRGNEQFF
V: TRBV3-1/TRBV3-2; size: NA; D: NA; J: TRBJ1-1; DNA: TGTGCCAGCAGCATAACGTCATCAGGGTCTGGTGAAGCTTTCTTT; CDR3: CASSITSSGSGEAFF
V: TRBV30; size: NA; D: NA; J: TRBJ1-2; DNA: TGTGCCTGGAGTGTAGGACTATCGTTGGGCTATGGCTACACCTTC; CDR3: CAWSVGLSLGYGYTF
V: TRBV5-1; size: few; D: TRBD2; J: TRBJ2-3; DNA: TGCGCCAGCAGCGCCCAACCGGGACTAGCGGGAGGGCCCGGAGATACGCAGTATTTT; CDR3: CASSAQPGLAGGPGDTQYF
V: TRBV6-5; size: NA; D: TRBD1; J: TRBJ2-7; DNA: TGTGCCAGCAGTCTTAGGTGGGACAGCCACGAGCAGTACTTC; CDR3: CASSLRWDSHEQYF
V: TRBV14; size: NA; D: NA; J: TRBJ1-1; DNA: TGTGCCAGCAGCCAAGAATGGGGGGGGACTGAAGCTTTCTTT; CDR3: CASSQEWGGTEAFF
V: TRBV30; size: NA; D: NA; J: TRBJ1-5; DNA: TGTGCCTGGAGTGTTCATGTGGTCAATCAGCCCCAGCATTTT; CDR3: CAWSVHVVNQPQHF
V: TRBV4-2; size: few; D: NA; J: TRBJ2-7; DNA: TGTGCCAGCAGCCAAGGGGGGCCGATCGTGCACTTC; CDR3: CASSQGGPIVHF
V: TRBV19; size: NA; D: NA; J: TRBJ1-1; DNA: TGTGCCAGTAGTATGATGTCAGGGAGGGGTGAAGCTTTCTTT; CDR3: CASSMMSGRGEAFF
V: TRBV7-9; size: NA; D: NA; J: TRBJ2-1; DNA: TGTGCCAGCAGCTTAGCGGCTGGAACCTACAATGAGCAGTTCTTC; CDR3: CASSLAAGTYNEQFF
V: TRBV5-1; size: NA; D: NA; J: TRBJ2-7; DNA: TGCGCCAGCAGCGTTCAAGTCGCCTACGAGCAGTACTTC; CDR3: CASSVQVAYEQYF
V: TRBV7-2; size: NA; D: NA; J: TRBJ2-7; DNA: TGTGCCAGCAGCTTTTTAAGCCGGCCAGGGCGGGCCGGTGAGCAGTACTTC; CDR3: CASSFLSRPGRAGEQYF
V: TRBV19; size: once; D: TRBD2; J: TRBJ2-7; DNA: TGTGCCAGTAGTTTCGGACCGGGACTAGCGGGAGGAGGCTCCTACGAGCAGTACTTC; CDR3: CASSFGPGLAGGGSYEQYF
V: TRBV27; size: NA; D: NA; J: TRBJ1-1; DNA: TGTGCCAGCAGCTTCACGAGCCGAGGGGCGGGCACTGAAGCTTTCTTT; CDR3: CASSFTSRGAGTEAFF
V: TRBV7-9; size: once; D: TRBD2; J: TRBJ2-1; DNA: TGTGCCAGCAGCTTAGGGACTAGTCGGAATGAGCAGTTCTTC; CDR3: CASSLGTSRNEQFF
V: TRBV5-5; size: few; D: NA; J: TRBJ1-5; DNA: TGTGCCAGCAGCCCTCAGCTAGCCCCCGCGGCCCAGCATTTT; CDR3: CASSPQLAPAAQHF
V: TRBV4-1; size: few; D: NA; J: TRBJ1-3; DNA: TGCGCCAGCAGCCAAGGTCAGGGGAGGTACACCATATATTTT; CDR3: CASSQGQGRYTIYF
V: TRBV6-5; size: NA; D: NA; J: TRBJ1-5; DNA: TGTGCCAGCAGGGGAGGCAGGGAACAGCCCCAGCATTTT; CDR3: CASRGGREQPQHF
V: TRBV2; size: NA; D: TRBD2; J: TRBJ2-6; DNA: TGTGCCAGCAGTGGGGAGGGGCGGACTGGGGCCAACGTCCTGACTTTC; CDR3: CASSGEGRTGANVLTF
V: TRBV5-4; size: NA; D: TRBD1; J: TRBJ1-1; DNA: TGTGCCAGCAGCCCAGGTCCCGGGACAGGGAGGAACACTGAAGCTTTCTTT; CDR3: CASSPGPGTGRNTEAFF
V: TRBV7-9; size: NA; D: NA; J: TRBJ1-3; DNA: TGTGCCAGCAGCTTAGGAGATGGAAACACCATATATTTT; CDR3: CASSLGDGNTIYF
V: TRBV5-1; size: NA; D: TRBD1; J: TRBJ1-4; DNA: TGCGCCAGCAGCCGTACAGGGGGAGGTACAACTAATGAAAAACTGTTTTTT; CDR3: CASSRTGGGTTNEKLFF
V: TRBV29-1; size: few; D: TRBD1; J: TRBJ1-5; DNA: TGCAGCGTTTGGACAGGTTCGAATCAGCCCCAGCATTTT; CDR3: CSVWTGSNQPQHF
V: TRBV19; size: few; D: NA; J: TRBJ1-4; DNA: TGTGCCAGTAGTATGTACAGGGTTGGCGAAAAACTGTTTTTT; CDR3: CASSMYRVGEKLFF
V: TRBV6-5; size: NA; D: NA; J: TRBJ2-7; DNA: TGTGCCAGCAGCGAGCGGTGGGGGTCCTACGAGCAGTACTTC; CDR3: CASSERWGSYEQYF
V: TRBV5-6; size: NA; D: NA; J: TRBJ1-5; DNA: TGTGCCAGCAGCGAGGGAGTGAGCAATCAGCCCCAGCATTTT; CDR3: CASSEGVSNQPQHF
V: TRBV19; size: once; D: NA; J: TRBJ2-6; DNA: TGTGCCAGTAGCGTTTCGGGGAGCTCTGGGGCCAACGTCCTGACTTTC; CDR3: CASSVSGSSGANVLTF